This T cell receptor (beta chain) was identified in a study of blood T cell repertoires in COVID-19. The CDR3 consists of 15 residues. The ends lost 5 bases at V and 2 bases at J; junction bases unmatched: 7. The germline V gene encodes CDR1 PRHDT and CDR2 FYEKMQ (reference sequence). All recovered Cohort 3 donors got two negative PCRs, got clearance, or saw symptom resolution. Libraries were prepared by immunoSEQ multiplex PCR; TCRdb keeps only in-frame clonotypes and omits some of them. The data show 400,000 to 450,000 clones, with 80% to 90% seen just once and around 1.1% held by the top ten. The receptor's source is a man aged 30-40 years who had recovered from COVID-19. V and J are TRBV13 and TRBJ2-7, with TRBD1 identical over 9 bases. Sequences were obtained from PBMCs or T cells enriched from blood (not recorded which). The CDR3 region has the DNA TGTGCCAGCAGCCTATCCGGACAGGGGACCTACGAGCAGTACTTC. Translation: CASSLSGQGTYEQYF.